This T cell receptor (beta chain) came from a study of blood T cell repertoires in COVID-19. Background on the study: Samples taken during acute and convalescent COVID-19 were collected in the United States, Italy and Spain.

In the original workflow: Amplification of reference gene primers was used by the study to estimate nucleated cell counts. Sequencing was performed with immunoSEQ multiplex PCR; in TCRdb, only in-frame clones are kept and a portion is missing. The V and J calls and clone size were taken over from that table, and D and trimming were inferred from the DNA. Of tens of thousands of clones detected, just over 90% appear once; the ten largest clones hold 3% to 4%. The V segment lost 3 bases and the J segment 4 bases; nucleotides outside the gene matches: 5. This CDR3 is built from 14 residues. Germline CDR1 is SGHRS and CDR2 is YFSETQ.

The source material was peripheral blood. The sequence came from a woman in her forties or fifties in a cohort sampled during active COVID-19. This rearrangement joins TRBV5-1 to TRBJ2-7, with TRBD1 identical over 9 bases. DNA of the CDR3: TGCGCCAGCAGCTGGACAGGGGCCCTATACGAGCAGTACTTC. Residues: CASSWTGALYEQYF.